Below, 19 T cell receptor beta chains from the same sample are listed, as sequenced in a study of shared clonotypes between healthy human individuals (dated by TCRdb to the early 2020s). Libraries were prepared through the immunoSEQ multiplex PCR assay. TCRdb holds this immuneACCESS table with in-frame rearrangements only. Some clones are missing; in checked studies, unresolved V genes explain under half, and the rest has no known cause. The sample table lists about 1 million clones, about 74% of them with a count of one. Approximately 1.5% of the sample lies in the top ten. The sequenced sample was memory CD4+ T cells sorted from blood. The cell subset or site label corresponds to: CD45RA-negative fraction. Receptors were obtained from a man aged 18 to 29 in good health.

This chain joins TRBV4-1 and TRBJ2-7; 9 bases line up with TRBD1. The CDR3 sequence is 15 residues long. The ends lost 4 bases at V and 3 bases at J; junction bases unmatched: 7. Germline assignment: CDR1 MGHRA and CDR2 YSYEKL. The CDR3: CASSRTMDRGYEQYF. CDR3 nucleotide sequence: TGCGCCAGCAGCCGGACTATGGACAGGGGCTACGAGCAGTACTTC.

With respect to this clone: Other nucleotide sequences in the sample specify the same CDR3. The chain links TRBV5-4 to TRBJ2-3; TRBD2 is a possible D gene (6 bases). CDR3 length equals 15 residues. V was clipped by 0 bases and J by 0 bases, with 8 bases between them. The germline CDR1 and CDR2 sequences are SGHNT and YYREEE (reference sequence). The CDR3 sequence is CASSLGGTSTDTQYF. The CDR3 coding sequence is TGTGCCAGCAGCTTGGGGGGGACTAGCACAGATACGCAGTATTTT.

The genes are TRBV12-1 and TRBJ1-2. TRBV12-1 is annotated as a pseudogene. This CDR3 region has 14 residues. This chain's CDR3 is CASSLSPPGDGYTF. The CDR3, as DNA: TGTGCCAGCAGCCTATCCCCCCCTGGGGATGGCTACACCTTC.

This clone was observed at least ten times. The chain links TRBV21-1 to TRBJ1-6; the tabulated D call, TRBD1, remains unverified against the DNA. TRBV21-1 corresponds to a pseudogene. The length of the CDR3 is 14 residues. CDR3 in amino acids: CASSAQGNNSPLHF. CDR3 DNA: TGTGCCAGCAGCGCCCAGGGAAATAATTCACCCCTCCACTTT.

The chain employs TRBV30 and TRBJ2-1; 9 bases line up with TRBD2. CDR3 length: 15 residues. Per the germline V gene, CDR1 is GTSNPN and CDR2 is SVGIG (reference sequence). V shed 1 base and J 4 bases; nucleotides not matched to a gene: 5. The CDR3 spells CAWSAQLAGYNEQFF. The CDR3 DNA is TGTGCCTGGAGTGCTCAACTAGCGGGTTACAATGAGCAGTTCTTC.

The chain carries TRBV2 and TRBJ2-7; D is unclear. Per germline, CDR1 SNHLY and CDR2 FYNNEI. The CDR3 loop spans 11 amino acids. Trimming took 10 bases from V and 6 from J, leaving 13 bases between them. CDR3 sequence: CATSTASEQYF. As DNA, the CDR3 is TGTGCCACCTCCACCGCCAGCGAGCAGTACTTC.

The chain uses TRBV7-2 and TRBJ1-2; the D is unclear. The CDR3 is 13 amino acids. The V and J ends lost 1 base and 4 bases respectively, with 7 bases between them. Germline V gives CDR1 SGHTA, CDR2 FQGNSA. The CDR3 DNA follows: TGTGCCAGCAGCTTAGAGGCCGCCTATGGCTACACCTTC. Amino acids: CASSLEAAYGYTF.

V gene TRBV6-5 combines with J gene TRBJ2-1; 10 nucleotides agree with TRBD1. The germline V gene has CDR1 MNHEY and CDR2 SVGAGI. The CDR3 is 15 residues long. V shed 2 bases and J 4 bases; nucleotides not matched to a gene: 2. The CDR3 region is CASSYRGQGYNEQFF. The CDR3 DNA reads TGTGCCAGCAGTTACAGGGGACAGGGGTACAATGAGCAGTTCTTC.

V and J are TRBV9 and TRBJ1-2; D gene uncertain. The CDR3 extends over 15 amino acids. The germline V and J ends were trimmed by 1 base and 5 bases, with 15 bases remaining between them. Germline lookup yields CDR1 SGDLS and CDR2 YYNGEE. CDR3 nucleotide sequence: TGTGCCAGCAGCGTAAGTAGTTCGACAATGTATGGCTACACCTTC. Protein sequence: CASSVSSSTMYGYTF.

CDR3 DNA: TGCGCCAGCAGCCCACGATCCGACAGTTACAGGCTCGAGCAGTACTTC. Its translation is CASSPRSDSYRLEQYF. The V and J genes are TRBV5-1 and TRBJ2-7; D might be TRBD1 (5 bases). The germline V and J ends were trimmed by 4 bases and 6 bases, with 23 bases remaining between them. Germline CDR1 is SGHRS and CDR2 is YFSETQ. CDR3 length: 16 residues.

The gene calls are TRBV7-9 and TRBJ1-4, with a weak D call TRBD1 (5 bases). Germline V gene data show CDR1 as SEHNR and CDR2 as FQNEAQ (reference sequence). V was shortened by 5 bases and J by 2 bases, with 9 bases between the two germline ends. This CDR3 contains 14 residues. The CDR3 nucleotides read TGTGCCAGCAGCCTCGACAGTACTAATGAAAAACTGTTTTTT. This translates into CASSLDSTNEKLFF.

In its sample, this clone was seen a few times. Because the CDR3 is missing its conserved closing phenylalanine or tryptophan, this is likely a read error. The DNA is left out, because the CDR3 cannot be placed on it with certainty; the CDR3 is given as TCRdb lists it. The CDR3 region is CASSPTTTGLLPG. The chain combines TRBV23-1 with TRBJ1-2; the table names TRBD1, a call not compared with the DNA. TRBV23-1 is an ORF for which the function is uncertain. The CDR3 has 13 residues if both end residues are counted.

The rearrangement joins TRBV5-5 to TRBJ2-1; D call uncertain. CDR1 is SGHKS and CDR2 is YYEKEE in the germline V gene (reference sequence). Trimming took off 2 bases at V and 4 bases at J, with 13 bases between the two ends. The CDR3 is 15 amino acids. Here the CDR3 reads CASSLTPDQYNEQFF. The CDR3 region has the DNA TGTGCCAGCAGCTTAACCCCCGACCAGTACAATGAGCAGTTCTTC.

The CDR3 is CASSSRLYSNQPQHF. The CDR3 DNA sequence: TGTGCCAGCAGTTCTCGTCTTTATAGCAATCAGCCCCAGCATTTT. The chain employs TRBV28 and TRBJ1-5; no reliable D call. CDR1 is MDHEN, CDR2 SYDVKM, per germline. V shed 4 bases and J shed 0 bases, with 10 bases lying between them. The CDR3 sequence is 15 residues long.

The chain is built from TRBV9 and TRBJ2-5; TRBD2 aligns across 8 bases. Per germline, CDR1 SGDLS and CDR2 YYNGEE. The ends lost 0 bases at V and 2 bases at J; junction bases unmatched: 6. This CDR3 spans 16 amino acids. CDR3 residues: CASSVEASGPQETQYF. The CDR3 coding sequence is TGTGCCAGCAGCGTAGAGGCTAGCGGGCCTCAAGAGACCCAGTACTTC.

The chain has TRBV5-6 and TRBJ1-5; 8 bases agree with TRBD1. Trimming removed 1 base from V and 3 bases from J; junction bases left unmatched: 3. This CDR3 comprises 15 residues. Germline values: CDR1 SGHDT, CDR2 YYEEEE. CDR3: CASSLWDRLNQPQHF. The CDR3 DNA reads as TGTGCCAGCAGCTTGTGGGACAGGCTCAATCAGCCCCAGCATTTT.

The V call is TRBV11-2, the J call TRBJ2-7; a possible D gene is TRBD1 (6 bases). Germline values: CDR1 SGHAT, CDR2 FQNNGV. Trimming pared 0 bases from V and 6 bases from J, leaving 18 bases between. The CDR3 runs 16 residues. The CDR3 region has the DNA TGTGCCAGCAGCTTAGAGAGAGGTTCAGGGGCTAGCGAGCAGTACTTC. It specifies CASSLERGSGASEQYF.

The chain links TRBV7-2 to TRBJ2-7; TRBD2 matches 13 bases. Germline CDR1 is SGHTA and CDR2 is FQGNSA. The CDR3 spans 15 residues. V lost 5 bases, J lost 7 bases, and 8 bases stayed unmatched. The CDR3 coding sequence is TGTGCCAGCAGCATAGGACTAGCGGGAGCTGGTGAGCAGTACTTC. It translates to CASSIGLAGAGEQYF.

This chain connects TRBV27 to TRBJ2-1, with 7 bases that match TRBD1. With 6 bases clipped from V and 5 bases from J, the junction kept 4 bases outside the gene matches. CDR1 is MNHEY, CDR2 SMNVEV, per germline (reference sequence). The CDR3 loop spans 13 amino acids. DNA of the CDR3: TGTGCCAGCAGAAGGGGGCCTCACAATGAGCAGTTCTTC. Translation: CASRRGPHNEQFF.